These T cell receptor beta chains were read from a single sample in a study of identical twins. TCRdb fed the 5' RACE reads into MiXCR, producing one record per CDR3 protein. The repertoire includes some 500,000 distinct CDR3 sequences, approximately 9.6% of them detected once, and around 3% sits in the top ten. This same sample was also taken into another study, of yellow fever vaccine responses in identical twins.

Sequencing was done on a sample of PBMCs. Receptors were obtained from a woman aged 18-29 years in good health. Each CDR3 is given with its conserved first and last residue. The D gene is left open where the match is weak. Clone sizes are given selectively: once, few, many, or a class where the clone is expanded.

CDR3: CSARDLRGQETQYF; DNA: TGCAGTGCTAGAGATCTCCGGGGGCAAGAGACCCAGTACTTC; V: TRBV20-1; D: NA; J: TRBJ2-5; size: NA
CDR3: CSANPLGTGGLYEQYF; DNA: TGCAGTGCTAATCCCCTGGGGACAGGGGGCTTATACGAGCAGTACTTC; V: TRBV20-1; D: TRBD1; J: TRBJ2-7; size: many
CDR3: CASSRDGRVEQYF; DNA: TGTGCCAGCAGCCGCGATGGGAGGGTCGAGCAGTACTTC; V: TRBV5-6; D: TRBD2; J: TRBJ2-7; size: few
CDR3: CASSEWFSGQGTDNEQFF; DNA: TGTGCCAGCAGTGAATGGTTCTCGGGACAGGGGACCGACAATGAGCAGTTCTTC; V: TRBV2; D: TRBD1; J: TRBJ2-1; size: NA
CDR3: CASSSAGTSGKGGTDTQYF; DNA: TGCGCCAGCAGCTCCGCCGGGACTAGCGGGAAGGGAGGCACAGATACGCAGTATTTT; V: TRBV5-1; D: TRBD2; J: TRBJ2-3; size: few
CDR3: CAWSVLTGAAEQFF; DNA: TGTGCCTGGAGCGTTCTAACAGGGGCTGCTGAGCAGTTCTTC; V: TRBV30; D: TRBD1; J: TRBJ2-1; size: NA
CDR3: CSVQRGPYNEQFF; DNA: TGCAGCGTTCAGCGGGGGCCCTACAATGAGCAGTTCTTC; V: TRBV29-1; D: TRBD2; J: TRBJ2-1; size: few
CDR3: CASSRQGRETQYF; DNA: TGTGCCAGCAGCCGACAGGGAAGGGAGACCCAGTACTTC; V: TRBV14; D: TRBD1; J: TRBJ2-5; size: many
CDR3: CATDPAGASTDTQYF; DNA: TGTGCCACCGATCCCGCCGGGGCCAGCACAGATACGCAGTATTTT; V: TRBV2; D: NA; J: TRBJ2-3; size: NA
CDR3: CASSQRRQGDEQYF; DNA: TGTGCCAGCAGCCAAAGACGACAGGGTGACGAGCAGTACTTC; V: TRBV4-2; D: TRBD1; J: TRBJ2-7; size: NA
CDR3: CASSLGRDGTQETQYF; DNA: TGTGCCAGCAGTTTAGGGCGAGACGGAACCCAAGAGACCCAGTACTTC; V: TRBV12-3/TRBV12-4; D: NA; J: TRBJ2-5; size: many
CDR3: CSVEGKGALPHNYGYTF; DNA: TGCAGCGTTGAGGGGAAAGGGGCGCTTCCCCACAACTATGGCTACACCTTC; V: TRBV29-1; D: NA; J: TRBJ1-2; size: many
CDR3: CASSPRPGGGTDTQYF; DNA: TGTGCCAGCAGCCCGAGACCAGGGGGAGGCACAGATACGCAGTATTTT; V: TRBV7-2; D: TRBD1; J: TRBJ2-3; size: many
CDR3: CASSRDRVEFF; DNA: TGTGCCAGCTCCCGGGACAGGGTTGAGTTCTTC; V: TRBV6-5; D: TRBD1; J: TRBJ2-1; size: NA
CDR3: CASSQSLSTDTQYF; DNA: TGCGCCAGCAGCCAGTCGCTTAGCACAGATACGCAGTATTTT; V: TRBV4-3; D: NA; J: TRBJ2-3; size: few
CDR3: CASSLHGTSAIIQFF; DNA: TGTGCCAGCAGTCTCCACGGGACTAGCGCTATTATCCAGTTCTTC; V: TRBV12-3/TRBV12-4; D: TRBD2; J: TRBJ2-1; size: NA
CDR3: CSASGRTRTPLTEQYF; DNA: TGCAGTGCTAGCGGAAGAACGCGGACCCCTCTGACCGAGCAGTACTTC; V: TRBV20-1; D: NA; J: TRBJ2-7; size: NA
CDR3: CASSEWGTGEQYF; DNA: TGTGCCAGCAGTGAATGGGGGACAGGGGAGCAGTACTTC; V: TRBV25-1; D: TRBD1; J: TRBJ2-7; size: NA
CDR3: CASSPRLAGGNEQFF; DNA: TGTGCCAGCAGCCCCCGACTAGCGGGAGGAAATGAGCAGTTCTTC; V: TRBV11-2; D: TRBD2; J: TRBJ2-1; size: NA
CDR3: CASSLGGTYYNEQFF; DNA: TGTGCCAGCAGCTTAGGAGGGACTTACTACAATGAGCAGTTCTTC; V: TRBV7-2; D: NA; J: TRBJ2-1; size: many
CDR3: CASSPDRVRPQHF; DNA: TGTGCCAGCAGCCCCGACAGGGTAAGGCCCCAGCATTTT; V: TRBV6-1; D: TRBD1; J: TRBJ1-5; size: NA
CDR3: CASSLVGQSGITGELFF; DNA: TGTGCCAGCAGCTTAGTTGGGCAGAGCGGGATCACCGGGGAGCTGTTTTTT; V: TRBV7-2; D: TRBD2; J: TRBJ2-2; size: NA
CDR3: CASQFSGNTIYF; DNA: TGTGCCAGCCAATTCTCTGGAAACACCATATATTTT; V: TRBV28; D: NA; J: TRBJ1-3; size: NA
CDR3: CASSQEASRNNEQYF; DNA: TGCGCCAGCAGCCAAGAGGCTAGCCGGAATAACGAGCAGTACTTC; V: TRBV4-3; D: NA; J: TRBJ2-7; size: NA
CDR3: CASSYSSLEQYF; DNA: TGTGCCAGCAGTTACAGTAGTCTCGAGCAGTACTTC; V: TRBV6-2/TRBV6-3; D: NA; J: TRBJ2-7; size: few
CDR3: CSASEDRSYEQYF; DNA: TGCAGTGCTAGTGAAGACAGGTCCTACGAGCAGTACTTC; V: TRBV20-1; D: NA; J: TRBJ2-7; size: NA
CDR3: CSVVAGGSGANVLTF; DNA: TGCAGCGTTGTTGCAGGCGGGTCTGGGGCCAACGTCCTGACTTTC; V: TRBV29-1; D: NA; J: TRBJ2-6; size: many
CDR3: CASSLLPAIHEQYF; DNA: TGTGCCAGCAGCTTACTTCCAGCGATCCACGAGCAGTACTTC; V: TRBV11-2; D: NA; J: TRBJ2-7; size: few
CDR3: CASSLFSDPIYNEQFF; DNA: TGCGCCAGCAGCTTGTTCTCGGATCCCATTTACAATGAGCAGTTCTTC; V: TRBV5-1; D: NA; J: TRBJ2-1; size: many
CDR3: CASSRGQGPGELFF; DNA: TGTGCCAGCAGCCGAGGACAGGGTCCCGGGGAGCTGTTTTTT; V: TRBV6-1; D: TRBD1; J: TRBJ2-2; size: many
CDR3: CASSPISGAQTLYEQFF; DNA: TGTGCCAGCAGCCCAATCTCAGGGGCGCAGACCCTCTATGAGCAGTTCTTC; V: TRBV7-9; D: NA; J: TRBJ2-1; size: NA
CDR3: CASATRDGGVNYEQYF; DNA: TGTGCCAGCGCTACCCGGGACGGCGGTGTGAACTACGAGCAGTACTTC; V: TRBV28; D: NA; J: TRBJ2-7; size: many
CDR3: CSAGNMGGSVYGYTF; DNA: TGCAGTGCTGGCAATATGGGGGGGAGCGTCTATGGCTACACCTTC; V: TRBV20-1; D: NA; J: TRBJ1-2; size: few
CDR3: CATSDPGLRQETQYF; DNA: TGTGCCACCAGTGACCCTGGCCTGCGCCAAGAGACCCAGTACTTC; V: TRBV24-1; D: NA; J: TRBJ2-5; size: many
CDR3: CASSFPPLEKLFF; DNA: TGTGCCAGCAGTTTCCCCCCCCTTGAAAAACTGTTTTTT; V: TRBV7-2; D: NA; J: TRBJ1-4; size: few
CDR3: CASSLRHAYEQYF; DNA: TGTGCCAGCAGCCTACGACATGCCTACGAGCAGTACTTC; V: TRBV7-2; D: NA; J: TRBJ2-7; size: many
CDR3: CASSLGGTYEQFF; DNA: TGTGCCAGCAGCTTAGGCGGGACTTATGAGCAGTTCTTC; V: TRBV11-2; D: NA; J: TRBJ2-1; size: many
CDR3: CSARRGVNEKLFF; DNA: TGCAGTGCTAGAAGAGGGGTTAATGAAAAACTGTTTTTT; V: TRBV20-1; D: NA; J: TRBJ1-4; size: few
CDR3: CASGQGQYDEKLFF; DNA: TGTGCCAGCGGCCAGGGGCAATACGATGAAAAACTGTTTTTT; V: TRBV3-1; D: NA; J: TRBJ1-4; size: many
CDR3: CSVETSGAYEQYF; DNA: TGCAGCGTTGAAACTAGCGGAGCCTACGAGCAGTACTTC; V: TRBV29-1; D: TRBD2; J: TRBJ2-7; size: few
CDR3: CASSEMTGLEKLFF; DNA: TGTGCCAGCAGTGAAATGACGGGTTTGGAAAAACTGTTTTTT; V: TRBV6-1; D: NA; J: TRBJ1-4; size: NA